This TCR beta chain comes out of a study of cytomegalovirus exposure and HLA in healthy donors. On the study more broadly: Caucasian-associated ancestry cluster membership applied to under 85% of several hundred genotyped donors. Study-level results: Upon later analysis, TCR association rates were observed to vary by HLA locus, being highest for DRB1 and lowest for HLA-C.

13 Jbeta primers and 60 Vbeta primers were used for the PCR. TCRdb's table, derived via immunoSEQ multiplex PCR, lists solely in-frame clones and lacks some. Its listing shows 65,000 to 90,000 clones. The CDR3 covers 16 residues. Germline CDR1 is KGHSH and CDR2 is LQKENI. V was pared by 3 bases and J by 3 bases, with 7 bases of the junction left unmatched. With regard to this clone: Its antigen is as yet unknown.

The gene calls are TRBV18 and TRBJ2-2; 7 bases fit TRBD2. Sequencing was performed on PBMCs. This receptor was taken from a female donor in good health and CMV-seropositive. The chain's CDR3 is CASSPTGGPDTGELFF. As DNA, the CDR3 is TGTGCCAGCTCACCGACGGGAGGCCCCGACACCGGGGAGCTGTTTTTT.